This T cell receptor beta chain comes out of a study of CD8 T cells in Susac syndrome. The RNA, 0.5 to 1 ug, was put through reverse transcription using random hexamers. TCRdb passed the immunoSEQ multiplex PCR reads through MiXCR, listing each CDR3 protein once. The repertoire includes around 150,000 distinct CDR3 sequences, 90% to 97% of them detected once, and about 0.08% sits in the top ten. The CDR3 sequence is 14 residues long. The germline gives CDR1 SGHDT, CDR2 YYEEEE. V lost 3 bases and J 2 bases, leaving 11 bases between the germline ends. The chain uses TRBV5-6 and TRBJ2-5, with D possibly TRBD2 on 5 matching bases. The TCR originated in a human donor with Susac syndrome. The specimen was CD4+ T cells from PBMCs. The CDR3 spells CASSSGRGQETQYF. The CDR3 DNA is TGTGCCAGCAGCTCAGGACGGGGACAAGAGACCCAGTACTTC.